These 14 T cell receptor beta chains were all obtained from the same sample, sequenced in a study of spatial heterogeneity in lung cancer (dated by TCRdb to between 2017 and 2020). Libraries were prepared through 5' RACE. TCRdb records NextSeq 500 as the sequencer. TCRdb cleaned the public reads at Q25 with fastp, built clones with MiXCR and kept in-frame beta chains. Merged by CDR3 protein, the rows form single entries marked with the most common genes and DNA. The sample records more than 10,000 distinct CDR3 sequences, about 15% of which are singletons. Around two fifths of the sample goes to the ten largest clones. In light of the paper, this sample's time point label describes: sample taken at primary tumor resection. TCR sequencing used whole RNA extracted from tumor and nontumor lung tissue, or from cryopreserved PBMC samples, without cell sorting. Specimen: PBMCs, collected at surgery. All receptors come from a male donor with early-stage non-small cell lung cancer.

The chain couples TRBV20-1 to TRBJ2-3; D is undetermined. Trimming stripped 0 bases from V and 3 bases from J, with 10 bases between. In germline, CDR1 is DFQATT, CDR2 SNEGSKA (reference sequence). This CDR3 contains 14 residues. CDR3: CSARDPTVTDTQYF. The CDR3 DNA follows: TGCAGTGCTAGAGATCCCACCGTTACAGATACGCAGTATTTT.

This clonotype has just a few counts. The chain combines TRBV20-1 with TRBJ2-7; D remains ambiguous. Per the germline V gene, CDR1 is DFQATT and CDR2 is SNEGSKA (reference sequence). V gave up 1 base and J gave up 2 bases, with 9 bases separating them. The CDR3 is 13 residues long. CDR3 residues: CSARGLTAYEQYF. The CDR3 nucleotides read TGCAGTGCTAGAGGGCTCACCGCCTACGAGCAGTACTTC.

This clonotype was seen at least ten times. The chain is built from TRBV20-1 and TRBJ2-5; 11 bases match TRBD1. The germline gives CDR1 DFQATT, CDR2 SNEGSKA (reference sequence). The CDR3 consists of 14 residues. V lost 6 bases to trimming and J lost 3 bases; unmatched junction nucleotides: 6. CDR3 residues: CSASWTGGKETQYF. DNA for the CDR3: TGCAGTGCGTCATGGACAGGGGGCAAAGAGACCCAGTACTTC.

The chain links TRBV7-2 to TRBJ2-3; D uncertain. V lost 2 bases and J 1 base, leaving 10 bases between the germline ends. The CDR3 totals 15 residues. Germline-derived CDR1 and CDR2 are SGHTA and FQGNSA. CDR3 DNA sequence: TGTGCCAGCAGCTTACAGGTCTTCGGCACAGATACGCAGTATTTT. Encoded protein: CASSLQVFGTDTQYF.

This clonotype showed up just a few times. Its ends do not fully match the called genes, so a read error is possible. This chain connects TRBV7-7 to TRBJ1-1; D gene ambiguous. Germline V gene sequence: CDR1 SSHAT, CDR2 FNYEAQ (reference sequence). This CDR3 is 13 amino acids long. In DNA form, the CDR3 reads TGTGCTAGCAGCGCAATACTGAACACTGAAGCTTTCTTT. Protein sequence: CASSAILNTEAFF.

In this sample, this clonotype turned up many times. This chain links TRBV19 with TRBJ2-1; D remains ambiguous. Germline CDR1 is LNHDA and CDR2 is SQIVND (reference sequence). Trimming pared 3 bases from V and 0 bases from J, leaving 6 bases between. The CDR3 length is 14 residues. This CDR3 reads CASSMDHSYNEQFF. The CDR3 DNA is TGTGCCAGTAGTATGGATCACTCCTACAATGAGCAGTTCTTC.

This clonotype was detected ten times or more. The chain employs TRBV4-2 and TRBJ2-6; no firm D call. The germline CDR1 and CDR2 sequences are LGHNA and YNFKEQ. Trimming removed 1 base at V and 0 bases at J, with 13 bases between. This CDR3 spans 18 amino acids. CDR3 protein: CASSQGAPGRSGANVLTF. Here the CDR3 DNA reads TGTGCCAGCAGCCAAGGGGCGCCAGGACGCTCTGGGGCCAACGTCCTGACTTTC.

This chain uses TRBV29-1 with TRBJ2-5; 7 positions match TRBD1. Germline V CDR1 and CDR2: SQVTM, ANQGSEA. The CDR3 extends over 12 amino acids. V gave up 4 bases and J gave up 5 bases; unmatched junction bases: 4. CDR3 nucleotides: TGCAGCGTTGTTTCAGGGGGTGAGACCCAGTACTTC. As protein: CSVVSGGETQYF. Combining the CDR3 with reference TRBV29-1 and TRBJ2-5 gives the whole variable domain SAVISQKPSRDICQRGTSLTIQCQVDSQVTMMFWYRQQPGQSLTLIATANQGSEATYESGFVIDKFPISRPNLTFSTLTVSNMSPEDSSIYLCSVVSGGETQYFGPGTRLLVL.

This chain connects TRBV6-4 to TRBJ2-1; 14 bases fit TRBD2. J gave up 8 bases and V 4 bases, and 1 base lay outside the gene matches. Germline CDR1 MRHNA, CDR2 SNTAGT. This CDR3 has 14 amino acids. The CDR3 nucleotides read TGTGCCAGCAGTGGACTAGCGGGAGGGGATGAGCAGTTCTTC. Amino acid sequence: CASSGLAGGDEQFF.

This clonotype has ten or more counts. Written as DNA, the CDR3 is TGTGCCAGCGCCCCGTGGGGCAGTGAAGCTTTCTTT. This translates into CASAPWGSEAFF. The V call is TRBV7-6, the J call TRBJ1-1; D perhaps matches TRBD1 (5 bases). Deletions cut 8 bases from V and 7 bases from J, with 14 bases between. From germline, CDR1 is SGHVS and CDR2 FNYEAQ. The CDR3 extends over 12 amino acids. Variable domain in full (rest from reference TRBV7-6 and TRBJ1-1): GAGVSQSPRYKVTKRGQDVALRCDPISGHVSLYWYRQALGQGPEFLTYFNYEAQQDKSGLPNDRFSAERPEGSISTLTIQRTEQRDSAMYRCASAPWGSEAFFGQGTRLTVV.

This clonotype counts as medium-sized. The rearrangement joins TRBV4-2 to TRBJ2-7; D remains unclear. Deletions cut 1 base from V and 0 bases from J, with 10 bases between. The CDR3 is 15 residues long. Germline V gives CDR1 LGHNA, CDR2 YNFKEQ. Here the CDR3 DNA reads TGTGCCAGCAGCCAAGTAGCTACGGGCTCCTACGAGCAGTACTTC. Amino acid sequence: CASSQVATGSYEQYF.

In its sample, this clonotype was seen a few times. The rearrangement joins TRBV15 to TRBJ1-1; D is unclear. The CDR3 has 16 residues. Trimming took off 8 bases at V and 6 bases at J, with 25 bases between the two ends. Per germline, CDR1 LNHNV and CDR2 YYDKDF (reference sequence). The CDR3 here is CATGPWAGEFGAEAFF. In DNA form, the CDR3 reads TGTGCCACCGGCCCCTGGGCCGGGGAATTTGGGGCTGAAGCTTTCTTT.

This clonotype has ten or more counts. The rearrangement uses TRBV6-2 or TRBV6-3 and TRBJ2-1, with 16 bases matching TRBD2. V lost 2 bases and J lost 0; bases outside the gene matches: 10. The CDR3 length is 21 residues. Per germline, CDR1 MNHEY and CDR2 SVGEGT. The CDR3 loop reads CASSYTPGLAGGPSSYNEQFF. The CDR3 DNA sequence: TGTGCCAGCAGTTACACCCCGGGACTAGCGGGGGGGCCGAGCTCCTACAATGAGCAGTTCTTC.

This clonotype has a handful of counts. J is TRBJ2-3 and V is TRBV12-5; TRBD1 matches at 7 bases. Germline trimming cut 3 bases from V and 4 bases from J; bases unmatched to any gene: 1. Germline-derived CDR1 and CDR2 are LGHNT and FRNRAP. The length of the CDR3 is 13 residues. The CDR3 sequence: CASGFQGADTQYF. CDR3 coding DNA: TGTGCTAGTGGTTTCCAGGGGGCAGATACGCAGTATTTT.